These T cell receptor beta chains were read from a single sample in a study of CD4+ T cells in melanoma. The assay was immunoSEQ multiplex PCR, and TCRdb's table has in-frame clones only and misses some. The repertoire includes 15,000 or so clones, 62% of them detected once, and approximately 15% sits in the top ten. Sequencing was carried out using cells from a culture (not recorded whether cultured in vitro). These receptors were obtained from a human donor with melanoma. The CDR3 runs from the conserved cysteine through the conserved F or W. The D gene is left open where the match is weak. Only part of the rows carry a size: once, few, many, or a class if the clone is expanded.

V gene	D gene	J gene	clone size	CDR3 DNA	CDR3 protein
TRBV2	.	TRBJ2-5	.	TGTGCCAGCAGTGAAGGTCTAGGGCAGGAGACCCAGTACTTC	CASSEGLGQETQYF
TRBV7-8	TRBD2	TRBJ2-3	.	TGTGCCAGCAGCTTAGAAGGGTCGGGAGGACTAGCCGGAGATACGCAGTATTTT	CASSLEGSGGLAGDTQYF
TRBV5-1	TRBD2	TRBJ2-1	once	TGCGCCAGCAGCTGGAACGGGGGGGCCCTCGGCGAGCAGTTCTTC	CASSWNGGALGEQFF
TRBV5-1	.	TRBJ1-2	.	TGCGCCAGCAGCACCCCGGGGAGTAAATATGGCTACACCTTC	CASSTPGSKYGYTF
TRBV5-4	.	TRBJ1-2	few	TGTGCCAGCAGCTTGGCTGCGGATGGCTACACCTTC	CASSLAADGYTF
TRBV5-6	.	TRBJ1-5	.	TGTGCCAGCAGCTTGGTGGGGGGCGTAGGGCCCCAGCATTTT	CASSLVGGVGPQHF
TRBV7-8	.	TRBJ1-3	.	TGTGCCAGCAGCTTGGCCTTTGTAGGGGGCTCTGGAAACACCATATATTTT	CASSLAFVGGSGNTIYF
TRBV5-1	TRBD1	TRBJ2-7	.	TGCGCCAGCAGCTTAGCGGCGACAGGGGACCGGCAGTACTTC	CASSLAATGDRQYF
TRBV15	.	TRBJ1-6	few	TGTGCCACCAGCATCGTCCTAGAGGATTCACCCCTCCACTTT	CATSIVLEDSPLHF
TRBV10-2	.	TRBJ1-5	.	TGCGCCAGCATCGGACAGCTCAATCAGCCCCAGCATTTT	CASIGQLNQPQHF
TRBV15	.	TRBJ1-3	once	TGTGCCACCAGCAGAGCCCTTCTGGGAGCGTTTGGGGATTGGAGTGACACCATATATTTT	CATSRALLGAFGDWSDTIYF
TRBV11-2	.	TRBJ2-7	.	TGTGCCAGCAGCTCTCTGCCCGGGACAACTTACGAGCAGTACTTC	CASSSLPGTTYEQYF
TRBV10-3	TRBD1	TRBJ1-6	.	TGTGCCACCAAGACAGGGACCAATTCACCCCTCCACTTT	CATKTGTNSPLHF
TRBV25-1	.	TRBJ1-2	few	TGTGCCAGCAGTGCCCCCGGCGGGCGAGTCTATGGCTACACCTTC	CASSAPGGRVYGYTF
TRBV18	.	TRBJ2-6	once	TGTGCCAGCTCACCCGTGGACTCTGGGGCCAACGTCCTGACTTTC	CASSPVDSGANVLTF
TRBV6-5	.	TRBJ2-7	.	TGTGCCAGCAGTTACTCGCGGCGGCCTACCGACGAGCAGTACTTC	CASSYSRRPTDEQYF
TRBV9	TRBD1	TRBJ2-7	.	TGTGCCAGCAGCCCTACGACAGGGGCATTGGGAGAGCAGTACTTC	CASSPTTGALGEQYF
TRBV7-9	.	TRBJ1-3	.	TGTGCCAGCACTAAACACGGTTCTGGAAACACCATATATTTT	CASTKHGSGNTIYF
TRBV5-1	.	TRBJ1-3	.	TGCGCCAGCAGCTTGGACGGACGGACAAACACCATATATTTT	CASSLDGRTNTIYF
TRBV7-9	TRBD1	TRBJ1-5	.	TGTGCCAGCAGCACCGACAGGGACAACCAGCCCCAGCATTTT	CASSTDRDNQPQHF
TRBV27	.	TRBJ2-7	.	TGTGCCAGCCGGCGGGTTTTCACCTACGAGCAGTACTTC	CASRRVFTYEQYF
TRBV5-5	.	TRBJ2-3	.	TGTGCCAGCAGCCCGCAGGGCCCCCGGACAGATACGCAGTATTTT	CASSPQGPRTDTQYF
TRBV27	.	TRBJ1-2	few	TGTGCCAGCGGGAGTAACTATGGCTACACCTTC	CASGSNYGYTF
TRBV6-1	TRBD1	TRBJ1-1	few	TGTGCCAGCAGTGTAGACAGGGGCAACACTGAAGCTTTCTTT	CASSVDRGNTEAFF
TRBV2	TRBD2	TRBJ2-3	.	TGTGCCAGCAGCCGGGGACTAGCGGGGTCCACAGATACGCAGTATTTT	CASSRGLAGSTDTQYF
TRBV6-6	TRBD1	TRBJ1-1	.	TGTGCCAGCAGTATGACAGGGGCCGACACTGAAGCTTTCTTT	CASSMTGADTEAFF
TRBV6-6	.	TRBJ1-4	.	TGTGCCAGCAGTCAGTATCCCGGTAATGAAAAACTGTTTTTT	CASSQYPGNEKLFF